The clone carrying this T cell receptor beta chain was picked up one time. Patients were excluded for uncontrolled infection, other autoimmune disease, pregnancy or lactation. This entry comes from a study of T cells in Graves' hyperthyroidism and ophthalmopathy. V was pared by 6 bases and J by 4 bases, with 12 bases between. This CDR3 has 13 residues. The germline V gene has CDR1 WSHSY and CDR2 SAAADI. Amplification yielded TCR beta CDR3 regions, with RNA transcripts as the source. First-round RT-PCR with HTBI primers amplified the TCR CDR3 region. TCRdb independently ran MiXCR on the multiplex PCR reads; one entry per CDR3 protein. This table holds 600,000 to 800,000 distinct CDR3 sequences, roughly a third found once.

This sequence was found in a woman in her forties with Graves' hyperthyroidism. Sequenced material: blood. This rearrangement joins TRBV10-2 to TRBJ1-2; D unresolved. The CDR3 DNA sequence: TGCGCCAGCAGGGCCACCATAGGCTATGGCTACACCTTC. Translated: CASRATIGYGYTF.